Detailed here is one T cell receptor (beta chain). This sample is drawn from a study of blood T cell repertoires in COVID-19. In the study overall: Acute and convalescent COVID-19 samples came from the United States, Italy and Spain.

Some clones are missing from TCRdb's copy, which holds only in-frame ones; the method was immunoSEQ multiplex PCR. The table lists about 230,000 clones, roughly 84% of them singletons. Germline CDR1 SNHLY, CDR2 FYNNEI. V lost 6 bases and J 7 bases, leaving 9 bases between the germline ends. CDR3 size: 12 residues. The sequencing sample was made of peripheral blood. The sequence came from a man aged 45-65 years with active or convalescent COVID-19. The chain is built from TRBV2 and TRBJ1-4; D not certain. The chain's CDR3 is CASRYSREKLFF. CDR3 DNA: TGTGCCAGCAGGTACTCCCGTGAAAAACTGTTTTTT.